The entry that follows covers one TCR beta chain sequence. The junction shows a germline mismatch at one end, possibly a read error. The CDR3 sequence is 15 residues long. The germline gives CDR1 SNHLY, CDR2 FYNNEI. The sample is drawn from a study of shared clonotypes between healthy human individuals. The study enrolled healthy HIV-negative adults without recent acute infections or vaccinations as donors. Replicate PCRs run on unsorted PBMC used 250 to 350 ng DNA, which was 30,000 or so T cell genomes. Generated by immunoSEQ multiplex PCR, the TCRdb table keeps only in-frame clones and is missing some. The data contain about 490,000 clones, about three quarters of them seen just once; the ten biggest clones take up roughly 13%.

Source material: PBMCs. This TCR came from a woman aged 35 to 49 in good health. Some clones in this sample may be carry-over from other donors' samples. The J gene is TRBJ2-2, the V gene TRBV2; D might be TRBD1 (8 bases). The chain's CDR3 is CASREGQGGTGELFF. CDR3 nucleotide sequence: TGTGCCAGCAGGGAAGGACAGGGAGGGACCGGGGAGCTGTTTTTT.